This T cell receptor beta chain was sequenced for a study of CD8 T cells in Susac syndrome. Random hexamers primed reverse transcription of 0.5 to 1 ug RNA. Via MiXCR, TCRdb re-called the immunoSEQ multiplex PCR reads, giving one row per CDR3 protein. Of 250,000 to 350,000 distinct CDR3 sequences in the sample, 85% were seen once. The specimen was CD8+ T cells from PBMCs. This receptor was identified in a human donor with multiple sclerosis.

The CDR3 DNA sequence: TGTGCCAGCAGTGAATCAGCGGGAGACCTTCTTTTGGAGCAGTTCTTC. This codes for CASSESAGDLLLEQFF. V gene TRBV27 combines with J gene TRBJ2-1; 8 bases fit TRBD2. The CDR3 spans 16 residues. The V and J ends lost 5 bases and 10 bases, in that order; junction bases with no gene match: 16. Per the germline V gene, CDR1 is MNHEY and CDR2 is SMNVEV (reference sequence).